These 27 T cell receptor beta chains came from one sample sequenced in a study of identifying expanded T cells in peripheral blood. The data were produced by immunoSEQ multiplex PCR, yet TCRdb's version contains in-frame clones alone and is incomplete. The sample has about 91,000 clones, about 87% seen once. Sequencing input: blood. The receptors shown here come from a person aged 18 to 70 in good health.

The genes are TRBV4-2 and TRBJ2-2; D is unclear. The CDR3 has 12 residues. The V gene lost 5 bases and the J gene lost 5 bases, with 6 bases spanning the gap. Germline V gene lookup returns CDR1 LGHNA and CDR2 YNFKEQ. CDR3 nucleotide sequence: TGTGCCAGCAGCTATTATACCGGGGAGCTGTTTTTT. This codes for CASSYYTGELFF.

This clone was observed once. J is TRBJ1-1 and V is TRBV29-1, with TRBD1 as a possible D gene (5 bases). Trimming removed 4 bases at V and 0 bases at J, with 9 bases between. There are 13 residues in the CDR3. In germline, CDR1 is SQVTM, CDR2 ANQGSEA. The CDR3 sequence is CSVAAGLNTEAFF. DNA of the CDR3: TGCAGCGTTGCAGCAGGGCTGAACACTGAAGCTTTCTTT.

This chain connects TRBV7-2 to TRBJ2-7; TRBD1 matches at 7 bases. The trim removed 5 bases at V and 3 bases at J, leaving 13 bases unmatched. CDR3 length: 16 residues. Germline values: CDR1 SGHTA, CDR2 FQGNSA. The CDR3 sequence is CASSQSPGTANYEQYF. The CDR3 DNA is TGTGCCAGCAGCCAATCCCCCGGGACAGCTAACTACGAGCAGTACTTC.

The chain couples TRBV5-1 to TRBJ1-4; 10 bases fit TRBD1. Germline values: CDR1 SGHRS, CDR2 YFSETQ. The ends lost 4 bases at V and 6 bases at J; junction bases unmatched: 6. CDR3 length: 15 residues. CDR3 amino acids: CASSAVGTGDEKLFF. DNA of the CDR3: TGCGCCAGCAGCGCGGTCGGGACAGGGGATGAAAAACTGTTTTTT.

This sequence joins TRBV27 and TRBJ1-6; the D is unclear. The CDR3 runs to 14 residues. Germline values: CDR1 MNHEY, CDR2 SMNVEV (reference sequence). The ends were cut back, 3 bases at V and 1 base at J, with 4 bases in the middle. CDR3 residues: CASSFRSYNSPLHF. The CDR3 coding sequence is TGTGCCAGCAGTTTTAGGTCCTATAATTCACCCCTCCACTTT.

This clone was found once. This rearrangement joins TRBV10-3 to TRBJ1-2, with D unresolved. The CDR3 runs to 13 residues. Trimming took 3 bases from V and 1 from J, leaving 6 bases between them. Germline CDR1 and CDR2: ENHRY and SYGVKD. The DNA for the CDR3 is TGTGCCATCAGTGATGCCAATAACTATGGCTACACCTTC. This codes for CAISDANNYGYTF.

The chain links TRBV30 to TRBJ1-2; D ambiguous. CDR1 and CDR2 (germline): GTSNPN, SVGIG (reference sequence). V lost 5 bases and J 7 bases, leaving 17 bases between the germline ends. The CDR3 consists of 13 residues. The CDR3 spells CAWRGVSAGGYTF. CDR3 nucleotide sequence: TGTGCCTGGCGCGGAGTGAGTGCAGGTGGCTACACCTTC.

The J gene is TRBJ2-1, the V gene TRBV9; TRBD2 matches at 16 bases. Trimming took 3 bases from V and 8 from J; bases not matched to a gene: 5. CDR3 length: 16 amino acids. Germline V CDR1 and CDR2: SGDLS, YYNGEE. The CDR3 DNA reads TGTGCCAGCAGCGCCCGGGGACTAGCGGGAGGGTATGAGCAGTTCTTC. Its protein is CASSARGLAGGYEQFF.

The CDR3 DNA follows: TGTGCCAGCCGTGGGCAACAGCGTGGCGAGCAGTACTTC. It codes for CASRGQQRGEQYF. The chain couples TRBV2 to TRBJ2-7; no reliable D call. The V gene lost 8 bases and the J gene lost 6 bases, with 17 bases spanning the gap. Germline CDR1 SNHLY, CDR2 FYNNEI. The CDR3 runs 13 residues. The entire variable domain, with the rest obtained from reference TRBV2 and TRBJ2-7, is as follows: EPEVTQTPSHQVTQMGQEVILRCVPISNHLYFYWYRQILGQKVEFLVSFYNNEISEKSEIFDDQFSVERPDGSNFTLKIRSTKLEDSAMYFCASRGQQRGEQYFGPGTRLTVT.

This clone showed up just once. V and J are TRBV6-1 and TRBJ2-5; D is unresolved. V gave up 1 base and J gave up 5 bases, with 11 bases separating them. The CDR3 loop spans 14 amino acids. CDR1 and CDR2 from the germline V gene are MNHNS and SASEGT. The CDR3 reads CASSEGQALETQYF. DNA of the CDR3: TGTGCCAGCAGTGAAGGTCAGGCTCTGGAGACCCAGTACTTC.

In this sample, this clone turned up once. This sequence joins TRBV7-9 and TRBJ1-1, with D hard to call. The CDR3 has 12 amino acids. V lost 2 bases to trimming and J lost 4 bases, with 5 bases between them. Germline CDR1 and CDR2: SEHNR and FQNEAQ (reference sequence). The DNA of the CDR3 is TGTGCCAGCAGCTTAACACTCACTGAAGCTTTCTTT. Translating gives CASSLTLTEAFF.

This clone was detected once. The CDR3, as DNA: TGTGCCTGGATGGGGACCGTGGCTATGAACACTGAAGCTTTCTTT. It translates to CAWMGTVAMNTEAFF. The chain carries TRBV30 and TRBJ1-1, with D possibly matching TRBD1 (5 bases). Germline V lookup: CDR1 GTSNPN, CDR2 SVGIG (reference sequence). The CDR3 has 15 amino acids. V lost 4 bases and J lost 0, with 15 bases in between.

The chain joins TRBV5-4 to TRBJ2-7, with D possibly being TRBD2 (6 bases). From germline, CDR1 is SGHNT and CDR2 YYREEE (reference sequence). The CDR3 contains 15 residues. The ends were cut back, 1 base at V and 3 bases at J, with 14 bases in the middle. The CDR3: CASSLRAGIDYEQYF. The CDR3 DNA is TGTGCCAGCAGCTTGCGGGCGGGGATTGACTACGAGCAGTACTTC.

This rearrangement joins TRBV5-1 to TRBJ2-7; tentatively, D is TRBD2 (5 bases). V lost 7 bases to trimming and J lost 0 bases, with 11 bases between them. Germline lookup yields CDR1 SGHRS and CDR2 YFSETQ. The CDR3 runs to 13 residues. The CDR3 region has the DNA TGCGCCAGCGGGGAGAACCTCTCCTACGAGCAGTACTTC. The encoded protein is CASGENLSYEQYF. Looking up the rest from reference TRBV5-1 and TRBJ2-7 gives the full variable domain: KAGVTQTPRYLIKTRGQQVTLSCSPISGHRSVSWYQQTPGQGLQFLFEYFSETQRNKGNFPGRFSGRQFSNSRSEMNVSTLELGDSALYLCASGENLSYEQYFGPGTRLTVT.

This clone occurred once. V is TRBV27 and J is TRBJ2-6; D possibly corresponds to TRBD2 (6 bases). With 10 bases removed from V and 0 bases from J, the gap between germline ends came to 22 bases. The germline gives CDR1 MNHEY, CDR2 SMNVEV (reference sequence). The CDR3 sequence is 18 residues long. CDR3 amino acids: CANLFPGLPNSGANVLTF. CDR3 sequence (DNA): TGTGCCAACCTCTTTCCGGGACTCCCAAACTCTGGGGCCAACGTCCTGACTTTC.

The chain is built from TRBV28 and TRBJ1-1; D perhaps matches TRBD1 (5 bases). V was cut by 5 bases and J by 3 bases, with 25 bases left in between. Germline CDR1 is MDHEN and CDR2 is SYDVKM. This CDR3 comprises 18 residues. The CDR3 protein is CASSPPGRVSGTDTEAFF. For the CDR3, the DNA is TGTGCCAGCAGTCCCCCCGGCAGGGTTTCGGGTACGGACACTGAAGCTTTCTTT.

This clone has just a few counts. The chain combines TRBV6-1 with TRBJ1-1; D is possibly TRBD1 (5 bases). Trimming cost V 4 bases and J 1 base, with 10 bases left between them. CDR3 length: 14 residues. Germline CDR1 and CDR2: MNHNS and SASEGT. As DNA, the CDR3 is TGTGCCAGCAGTGCGGGGGGGGAGAACACTGAAGCTTTCTTT. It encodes CASSAGGENTEAFF.

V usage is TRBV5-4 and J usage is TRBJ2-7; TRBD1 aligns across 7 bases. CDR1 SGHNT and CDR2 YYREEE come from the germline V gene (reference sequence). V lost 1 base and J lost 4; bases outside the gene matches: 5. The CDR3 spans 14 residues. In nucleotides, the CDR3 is TGTGCCAGCAGCTTGAGGGGGCGGGTATACGAGCAGTACTTC. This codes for CASSLRGRVYEQYF.

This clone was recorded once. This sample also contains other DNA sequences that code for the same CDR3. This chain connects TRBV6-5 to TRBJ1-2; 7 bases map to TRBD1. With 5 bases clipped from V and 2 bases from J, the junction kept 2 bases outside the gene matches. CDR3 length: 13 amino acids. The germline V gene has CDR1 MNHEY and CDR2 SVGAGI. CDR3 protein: CASSRDSNYGYTF. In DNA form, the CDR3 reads TGTGCCAGCAGTAGGGACAGCAACTATGGCTACACCTTC.

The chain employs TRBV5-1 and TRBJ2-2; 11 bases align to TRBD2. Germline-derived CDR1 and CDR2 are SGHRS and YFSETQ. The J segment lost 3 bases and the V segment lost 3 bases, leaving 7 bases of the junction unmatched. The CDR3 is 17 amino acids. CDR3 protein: CASSSVLSGRDTGELFF. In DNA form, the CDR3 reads TGCGCCAGCAGCTCGGTCCTTAGCGGGAGGGACACCGGGGAGCTGTTTTTT.

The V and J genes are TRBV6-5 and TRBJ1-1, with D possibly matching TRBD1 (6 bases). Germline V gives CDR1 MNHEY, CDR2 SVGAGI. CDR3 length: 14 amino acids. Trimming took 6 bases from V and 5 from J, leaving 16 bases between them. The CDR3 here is CASRQGMLYTEAFF. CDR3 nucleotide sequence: TGTGCCAGCAGACAGGGAATGTTATATACTGAAGCTTTCTTT.

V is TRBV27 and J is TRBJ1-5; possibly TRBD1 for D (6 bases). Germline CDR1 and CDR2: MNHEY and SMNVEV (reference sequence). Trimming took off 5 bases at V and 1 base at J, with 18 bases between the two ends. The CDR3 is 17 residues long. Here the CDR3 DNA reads TGTGCCAGCAGTCAAACCCCCTCAGGGGCCAGCAATCAGCCCCAGCATTTT. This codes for CASSQTPSGASNQPQHF.

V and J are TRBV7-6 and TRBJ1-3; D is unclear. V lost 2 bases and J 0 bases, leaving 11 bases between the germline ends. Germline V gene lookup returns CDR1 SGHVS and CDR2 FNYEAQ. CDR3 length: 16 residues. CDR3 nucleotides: TGTGCCAGCAGCTTATCCGAGGAAAACTCTGGAAACACCATATATTTT. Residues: CASSLSEENSGNTIYF.

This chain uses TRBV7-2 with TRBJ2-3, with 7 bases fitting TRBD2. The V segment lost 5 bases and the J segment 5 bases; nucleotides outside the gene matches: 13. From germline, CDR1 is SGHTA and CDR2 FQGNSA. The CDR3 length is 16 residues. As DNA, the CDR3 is TGTGCCAGCAGCCTTCAACTAGCGCGGGGGATAGATACGCAGTATTTT. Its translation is CASSLQLARGIDTQYF.

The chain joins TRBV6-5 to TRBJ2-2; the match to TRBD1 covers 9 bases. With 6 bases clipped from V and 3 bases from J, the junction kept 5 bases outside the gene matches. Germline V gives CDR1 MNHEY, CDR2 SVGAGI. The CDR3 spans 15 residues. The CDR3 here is CASRRGTGYTGELFF. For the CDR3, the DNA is TGTGCCAGCAGACGCGGGACAGGGTACACCGGGGAGCTGTTTTTT.

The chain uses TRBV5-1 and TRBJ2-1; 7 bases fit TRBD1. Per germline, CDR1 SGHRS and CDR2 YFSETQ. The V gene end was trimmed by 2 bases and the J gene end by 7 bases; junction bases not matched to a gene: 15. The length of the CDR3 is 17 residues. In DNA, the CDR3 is TGCGCCAGCAGCTTCCGGCCCGGTACAGGGGCGAGGAATGAGCAGTTCTTC. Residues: CASSFRPGTGARNEQFF. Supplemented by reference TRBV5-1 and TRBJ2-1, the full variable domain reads KAGVTQTPRYLIKTRGQQVTLSCSPISGHRSVSWYQQTPGQGLQFLFEYFSETQRNKGNFPGRFSGRQFSNSRSEMNVSTLELGDSALYLCASSFRPGTGARNEQFFGPGTRLTVL.

CDR3 DNA: TGTGCCAGCAGTGGGGGTTCGGATCAGCCCCAGCATTTT. As protein: CASSGGSDQPQHF. The chain joins TRBV27 to TRBJ1-5; D possibly corresponds to TRBD1 (5 bases). Germline V gives CDR1 MNHEY, CDR2 SMNVEV (reference sequence). This CDR3 has 13 amino acids. The V and J ends lost 5 bases and 5 bases respectively, with 10 bases between them.